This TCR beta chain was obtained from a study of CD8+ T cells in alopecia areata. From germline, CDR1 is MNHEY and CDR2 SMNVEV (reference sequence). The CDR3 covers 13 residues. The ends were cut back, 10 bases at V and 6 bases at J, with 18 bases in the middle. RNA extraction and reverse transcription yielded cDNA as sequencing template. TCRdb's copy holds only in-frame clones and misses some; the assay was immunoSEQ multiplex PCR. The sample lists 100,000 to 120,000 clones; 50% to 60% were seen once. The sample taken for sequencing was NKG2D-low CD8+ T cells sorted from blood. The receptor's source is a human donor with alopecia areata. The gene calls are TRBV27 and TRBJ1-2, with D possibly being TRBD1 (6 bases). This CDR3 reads CATRVGGLDGYTF. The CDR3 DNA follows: TGTGCCACCAGGGTCGGGGGGCTAGATGGCTACACCTTC.